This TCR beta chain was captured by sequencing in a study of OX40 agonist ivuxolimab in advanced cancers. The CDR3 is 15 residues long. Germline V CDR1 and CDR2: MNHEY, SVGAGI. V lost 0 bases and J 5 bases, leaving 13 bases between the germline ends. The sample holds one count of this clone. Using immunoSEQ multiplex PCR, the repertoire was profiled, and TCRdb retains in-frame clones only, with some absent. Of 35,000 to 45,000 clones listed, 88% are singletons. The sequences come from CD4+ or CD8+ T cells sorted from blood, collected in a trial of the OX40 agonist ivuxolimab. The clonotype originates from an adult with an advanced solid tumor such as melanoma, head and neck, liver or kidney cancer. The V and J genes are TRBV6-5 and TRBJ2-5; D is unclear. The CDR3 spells CASSYSVGGGETQYF. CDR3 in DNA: TGTGCCAGCAGTTACTCGGTCGGCGGTGGGGAGACCCAGTACTTC.